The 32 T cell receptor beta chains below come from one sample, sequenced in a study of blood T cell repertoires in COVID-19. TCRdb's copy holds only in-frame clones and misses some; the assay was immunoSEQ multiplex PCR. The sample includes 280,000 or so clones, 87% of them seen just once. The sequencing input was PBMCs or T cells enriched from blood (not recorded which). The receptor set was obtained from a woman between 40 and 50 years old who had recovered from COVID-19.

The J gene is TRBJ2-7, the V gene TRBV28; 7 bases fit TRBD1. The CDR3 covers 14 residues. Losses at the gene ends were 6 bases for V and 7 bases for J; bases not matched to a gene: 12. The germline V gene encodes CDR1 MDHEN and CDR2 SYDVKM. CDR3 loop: CASRPSTGAREQYF. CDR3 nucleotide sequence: TGTGCCAGCAGACCCTCCACAGGGGCGCGGGAGCAGTACTTC.

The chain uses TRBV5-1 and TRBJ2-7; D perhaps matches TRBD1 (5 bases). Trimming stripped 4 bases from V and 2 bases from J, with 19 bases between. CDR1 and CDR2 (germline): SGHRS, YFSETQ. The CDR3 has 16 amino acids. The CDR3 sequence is CASSIPTSTDTYEQYF. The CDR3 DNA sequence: TGCGCCAGCAGCATACCTACCTCGACGGACACCTACGAGCAGTACTTC.

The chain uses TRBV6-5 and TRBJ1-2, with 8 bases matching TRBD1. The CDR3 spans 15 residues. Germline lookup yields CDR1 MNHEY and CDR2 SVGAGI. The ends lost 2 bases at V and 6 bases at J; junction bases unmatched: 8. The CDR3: CASSYEAGGANGYTF. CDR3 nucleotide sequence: TGTGCCAGCAGTTACGAGGCAGGGGGCGCGAATGGCTACACCTTC.

CDR3 bases: TGTGCCAGTAGTATAAGGGGGGATACGCAGTATTTT. Protein sequence: CASSIRGDTQYF. V is TRBV19 and J is TRBJ2-3, with a tentative D call TRBD1 (6 bases). Germline CDR1 is LNHDA and CDR2 is SQIVND (reference sequence). This CDR3 spans 12 amino acids. V was clipped by 2 bases and J by 6 bases, with 6 bases between them.

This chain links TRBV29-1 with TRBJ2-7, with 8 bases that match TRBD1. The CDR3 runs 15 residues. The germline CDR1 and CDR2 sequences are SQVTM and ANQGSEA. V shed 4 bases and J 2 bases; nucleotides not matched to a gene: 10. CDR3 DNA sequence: TGCAGCGTTGTTGTTGGGACAGGAGGAACCTACGAGCAGTACTTC. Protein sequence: CSVVVGTGGTYEQYF.

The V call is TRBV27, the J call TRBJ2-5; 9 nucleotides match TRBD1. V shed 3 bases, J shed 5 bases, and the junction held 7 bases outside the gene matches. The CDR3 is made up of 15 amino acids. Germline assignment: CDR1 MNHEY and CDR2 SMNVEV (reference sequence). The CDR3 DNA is TGTGCCAGCAGTTTTCTGGGACAGGGTGGGGAGACCCAGTACTTC. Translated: CASSFLGQGGETQYF.

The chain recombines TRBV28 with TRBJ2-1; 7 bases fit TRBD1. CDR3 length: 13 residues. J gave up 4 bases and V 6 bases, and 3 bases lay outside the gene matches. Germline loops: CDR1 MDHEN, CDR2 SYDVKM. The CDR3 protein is CASRSTGYNEQFF. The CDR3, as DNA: TGTGCCAGCAGGTCGACAGGGTACAATGAGCAGTTCTTC.

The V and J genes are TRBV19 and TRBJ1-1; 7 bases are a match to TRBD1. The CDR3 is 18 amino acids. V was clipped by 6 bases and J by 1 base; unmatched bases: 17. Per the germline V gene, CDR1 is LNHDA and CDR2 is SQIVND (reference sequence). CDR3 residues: CASRRLTGVWRQNTEAFF. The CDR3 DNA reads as TGTGCCAGTAGACGCCTCACAGGGGTGTGGAGACAGAACACTGAAGCTTTCTTT.

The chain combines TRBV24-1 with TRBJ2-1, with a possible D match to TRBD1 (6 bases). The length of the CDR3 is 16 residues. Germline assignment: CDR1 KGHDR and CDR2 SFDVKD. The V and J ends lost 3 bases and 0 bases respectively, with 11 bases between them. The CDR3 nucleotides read TGTGCCACCAGTGATGCAGGGGTGAGCTCCTACAATGAGCAGTTCTTC. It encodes CATSDAGVSSYNEQFF.

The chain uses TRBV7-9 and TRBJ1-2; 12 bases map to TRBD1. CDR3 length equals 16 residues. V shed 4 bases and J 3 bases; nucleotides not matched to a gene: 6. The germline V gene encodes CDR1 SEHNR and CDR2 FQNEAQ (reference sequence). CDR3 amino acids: CASSWPGTGGDYGYTF. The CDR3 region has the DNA TGTGCCAGCAGCTGGCCCGGGACAGGGGGCGACTATGGCTACACCTTC.

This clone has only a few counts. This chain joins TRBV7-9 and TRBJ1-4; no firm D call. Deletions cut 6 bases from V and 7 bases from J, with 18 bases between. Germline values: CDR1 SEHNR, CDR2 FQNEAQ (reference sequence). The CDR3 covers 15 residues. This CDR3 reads CASSSTKMRGEKLFF. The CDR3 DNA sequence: TGTGCCAGCAGTTCTACCAAGATGCGAGGTGAAAAACTGTTTTTT. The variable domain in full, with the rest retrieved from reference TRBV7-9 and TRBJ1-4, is DTGVSQNPRHKITKRGQNVTFRCDPISEHNRLYWYRQTLGQGPEFLTYFQNEAQLEKSRLLSDRFSAERPKGSFSTLEIQRTEQGDSAMYLCASSSTKMRGEKLFFGSGTQLSVL.

The CDR3 sequence is CASSLAGYTIYF. CDR3 DNA sequence: TGTGCCAGCAGCTTGGCCGGGTACACCATATATTTT. This chain connects TRBV7-9 to TRBJ1-3; D gene ambiguous. The CDR3 extends over 12 amino acids. Germline CDR1 and CDR2: SEHNR and FQNEAQ (reference sequence). Between the trimmed V and J ends, which lost 3 bases and 8 bases, there was a span of 8 bases.

The CDR3 bases are TGTGCCAGCAGTGACAGGGGAGTAGTTTCACCCCTCCACTTT. Protein product: CASSDRGVVSPLHF. The rearrangement uses TRBV2 and TRBJ1-6, with a weak D call TRBD1 (6 bases). V dropped 3 bases and J dropped 9 bases, with 12 bases sitting between them. The V gene's germline CDR1 is SNHLY and CDR2 FYNNEI. The CDR3 has 14 residues.

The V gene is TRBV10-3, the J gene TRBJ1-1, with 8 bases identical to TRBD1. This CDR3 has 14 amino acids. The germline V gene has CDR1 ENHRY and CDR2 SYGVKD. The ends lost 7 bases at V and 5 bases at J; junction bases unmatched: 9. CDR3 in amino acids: CAIKQQGVRTEAFF. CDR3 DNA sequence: TGTGCCATCAAACAACAGGGGGTCCGTACTGAAGCTTTCTTT.

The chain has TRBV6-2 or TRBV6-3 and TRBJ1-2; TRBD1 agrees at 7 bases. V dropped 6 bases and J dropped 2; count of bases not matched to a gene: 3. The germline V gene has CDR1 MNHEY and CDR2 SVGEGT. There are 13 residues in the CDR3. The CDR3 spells CASSRTGNYGYTF. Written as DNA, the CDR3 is TGTGCCAGCAGCCGGACAGGCAACTATGGCTACACCTTC.

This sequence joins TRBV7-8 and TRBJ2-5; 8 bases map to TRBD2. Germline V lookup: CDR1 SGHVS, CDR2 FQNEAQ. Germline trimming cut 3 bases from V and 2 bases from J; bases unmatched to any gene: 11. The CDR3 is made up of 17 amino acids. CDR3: CASSFRSLAGLQETQYF. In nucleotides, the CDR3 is TGTGCCAGCAGCTTTCGGAGTTTAGCGGGGCTTCAAGAGACCCAGTACTTC.

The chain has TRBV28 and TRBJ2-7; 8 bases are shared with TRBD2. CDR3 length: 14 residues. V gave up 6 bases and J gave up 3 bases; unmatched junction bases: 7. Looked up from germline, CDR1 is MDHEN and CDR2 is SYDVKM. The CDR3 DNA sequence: TGTGCCAGCAGCCACGGGAGGGCCCACTACGAGCAGTACTTC. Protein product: CASSHGRAHYEQYF. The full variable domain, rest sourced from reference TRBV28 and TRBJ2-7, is DVKVTQSSRYLVKRTGEKVFLECVQDMDHENMFWYRQDPGLGLRLIYFSYDVKMKEKGDIPEGYSVSREKKERFSLILESASTNQTSMYLCASSHGRAHYEQYFGPGTRLTVT.

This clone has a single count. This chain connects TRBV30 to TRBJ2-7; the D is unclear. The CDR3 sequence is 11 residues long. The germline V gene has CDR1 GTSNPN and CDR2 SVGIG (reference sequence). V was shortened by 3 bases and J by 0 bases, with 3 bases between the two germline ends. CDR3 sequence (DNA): TGTGCCTGGAGCGGCTCCTACGAGCAGTACTTC. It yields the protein CAWSGSYEQYF.

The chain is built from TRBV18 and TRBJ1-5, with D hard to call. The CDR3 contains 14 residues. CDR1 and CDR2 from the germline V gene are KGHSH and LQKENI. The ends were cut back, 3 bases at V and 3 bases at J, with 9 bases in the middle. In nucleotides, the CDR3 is TGTGCCAGCTCACCGAGGCAGAACAATCAGCCCCAGCATTTT. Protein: CASSPRQNNQPQHF. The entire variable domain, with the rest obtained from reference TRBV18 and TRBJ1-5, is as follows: NAGVMQNPRHLVRRRGQEARLRCSPMKGHSHVYWYRQLPEEGLKFMVYLQKENIIDESGMPKERFSAEFPKEGPSILRIQQVVRGDSAAYFCASSPRQNNQPQHFGDGTRLSIL.

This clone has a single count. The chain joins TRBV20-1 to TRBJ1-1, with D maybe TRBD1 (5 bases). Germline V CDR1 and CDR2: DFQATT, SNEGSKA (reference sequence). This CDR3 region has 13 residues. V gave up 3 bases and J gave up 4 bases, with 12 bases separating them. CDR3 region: CSASRPGGTEAFF. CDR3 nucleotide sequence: TGCAGTGCTAGTCGACCGGGGGGCACTGAAGCTTTCTTT.

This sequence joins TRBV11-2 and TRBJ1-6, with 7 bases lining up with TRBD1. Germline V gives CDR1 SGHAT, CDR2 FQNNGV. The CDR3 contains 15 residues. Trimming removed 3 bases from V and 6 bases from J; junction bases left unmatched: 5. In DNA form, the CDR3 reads TGTGCCAGCAGCTTCAACAGGGGACTTAATTCACCCCTCCACTTT. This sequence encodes CASSFNRGLNSPLHF.

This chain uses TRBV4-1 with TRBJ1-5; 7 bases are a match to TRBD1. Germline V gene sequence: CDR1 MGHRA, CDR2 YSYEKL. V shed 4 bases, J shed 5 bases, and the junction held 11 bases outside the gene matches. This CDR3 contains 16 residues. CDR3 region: CASSPLPGQDHQPQHF. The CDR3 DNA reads TGCGCCAGCAGCCCCCTGCCTGGACAGGACCATCAGCCCCAGCATTTT.

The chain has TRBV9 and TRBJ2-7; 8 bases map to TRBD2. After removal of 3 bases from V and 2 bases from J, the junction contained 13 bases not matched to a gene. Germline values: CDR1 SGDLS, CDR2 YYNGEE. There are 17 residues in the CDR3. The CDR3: CASSASLSGTSPYEQYF. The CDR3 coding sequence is TGTGCCAGCAGCGCCTCACTTAGCGGGACTTCCCCCTACGAGCAGTACTTC. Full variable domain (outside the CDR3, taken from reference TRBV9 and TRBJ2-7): DSGVTQTPKHLITATGQRVTLRCSPRSGDLSVYWYQQSLDQGLQFLIQYYNGEERAKGNILERFSAQQFPDLHSELNLSSLELGDSALYFCASSASLSGTSPYEQYFGPGTRLTVT.

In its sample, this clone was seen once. This chain's CDR3 is CASSLVGGSSTDTQYF. CDR3 DNA sequence: TGCGCCAGCAGCTTGGTTGGCGGGAGCTCAACAGATACGCAGTATTTT. The chain uses TRBV5-1 and TRBJ2-3; 7 bases agree with TRBD2. V dropped 0 bases and J dropped 3; count of bases not matched to a gene: 7. This CDR3 region has 16 residues. Germline values: CDR1 SGHRS, CDR2 YFSETQ. The entire variable domain, with the rest obtained from reference TRBV5-1 and TRBJ2-3, is as follows: KAGVTQTPRYLIKTRGQQVTLSCSPISGHRSVSWYQQTPGQGLQFLFEYFSETQRNKGNFPGRFSGRQFSNSRSEMNVSTLELGDSALYLCASSLVGGSSTDTQYFGPGTRLTVL.

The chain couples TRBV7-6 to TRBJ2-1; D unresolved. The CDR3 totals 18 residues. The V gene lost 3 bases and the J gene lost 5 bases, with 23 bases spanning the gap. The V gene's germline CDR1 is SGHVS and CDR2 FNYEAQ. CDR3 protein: CASSFFFGVRTIDNEQFF. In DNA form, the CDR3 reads TGTGCCAGCAGCTTCTTTTTTGGTGTCAGAACCATTGACAATGAGCAGTTCTTC. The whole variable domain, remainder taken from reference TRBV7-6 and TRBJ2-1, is GAGVSQSPRYKVTKRGQDVALRCDPISGHVSLYWYRQALGQGPEFLTYFNYEAQQDKSGLPNDRFSAERPEGSISTLTIQRTEQRDSAMYRCASSFFFGVRTIDNEQFFGPGTRLTVL.

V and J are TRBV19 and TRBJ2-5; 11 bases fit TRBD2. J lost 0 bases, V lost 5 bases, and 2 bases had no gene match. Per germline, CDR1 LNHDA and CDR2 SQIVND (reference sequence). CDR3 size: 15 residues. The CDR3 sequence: CASSRLAGYQETQYF. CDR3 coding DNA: TGTGCCAGTAGTCGACTAGCGGGGTACCAAGAGACCCAGTACTTC. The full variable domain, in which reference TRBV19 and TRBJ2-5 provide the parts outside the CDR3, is DGGITQSPKYLFRKEGQNVTLSCEQNLNHDAMYWYRQDPGQGLRLIYYSQIVNDFQKGDIAEGYSVSREKKESFPLTVTSAQKNPTAFYLCASSRLAGYQETQYFGPGTRLLVL.

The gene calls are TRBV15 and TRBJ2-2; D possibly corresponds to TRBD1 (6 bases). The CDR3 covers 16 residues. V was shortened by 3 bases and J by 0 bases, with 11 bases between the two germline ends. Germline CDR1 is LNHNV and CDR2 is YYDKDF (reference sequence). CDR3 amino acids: CATSRGHTANTGELFF. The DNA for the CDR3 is TGTGCCACCAGCAGGGGACACACCGCGAACACCGGGGAGCTGTTTTTT. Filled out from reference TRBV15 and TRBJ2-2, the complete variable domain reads DAMVIQNPRYQVTQFGKPVTLSCSQTLNHNVMYWYQQKSSQAPKLLFHYYDKDFNNEADTPDNFQSRRPNTSFCFLDIRSPGLGDTAMYLCATSRGHTANTGELFFGEGSRLTVL.

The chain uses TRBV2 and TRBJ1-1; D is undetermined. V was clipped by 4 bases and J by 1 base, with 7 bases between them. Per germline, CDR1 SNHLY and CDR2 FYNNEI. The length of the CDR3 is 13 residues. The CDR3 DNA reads TGTGCCAGCAGTGGTGGTAGGAACACTGAAGCTTTCTTT. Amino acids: CASSGGRNTEAFF.

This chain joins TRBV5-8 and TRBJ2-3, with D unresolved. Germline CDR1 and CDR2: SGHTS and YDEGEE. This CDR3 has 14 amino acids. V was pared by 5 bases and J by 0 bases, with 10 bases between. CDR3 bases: TGTGCCAGCAGACCCAAGCCAAGCACAGATACGCAGTATTTT. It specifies CASRPKPSTDTQYF.

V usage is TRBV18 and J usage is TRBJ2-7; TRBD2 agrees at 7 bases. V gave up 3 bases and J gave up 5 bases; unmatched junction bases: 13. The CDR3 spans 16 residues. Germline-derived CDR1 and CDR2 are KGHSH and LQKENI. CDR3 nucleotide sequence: TGTGCCAGCTCACCCCTCGTGAGGCGGGAGAGAGACGAGCAGTACTTC. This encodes CASSPLVRRERDEQYF.

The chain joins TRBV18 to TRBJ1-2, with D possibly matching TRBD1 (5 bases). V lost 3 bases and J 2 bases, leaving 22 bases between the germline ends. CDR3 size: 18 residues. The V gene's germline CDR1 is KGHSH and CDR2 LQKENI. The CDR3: CASSPWDFQGSQNYGYTF. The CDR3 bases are TGTGCCAGCTCACCCTGGGACTTCCAGGGTTCACAAAACTATGGCTACACCTTC.

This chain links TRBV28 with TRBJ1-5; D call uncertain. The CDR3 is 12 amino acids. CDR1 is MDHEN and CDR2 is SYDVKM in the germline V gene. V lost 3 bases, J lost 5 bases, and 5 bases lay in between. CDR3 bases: TGTGCCAGCAGTTTTAGTTATCAGCCCCAGCATTTT. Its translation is CASSFSYQPQHF. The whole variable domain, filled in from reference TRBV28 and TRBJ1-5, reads DVKVTQSSRYLVKRTGEKVFLECVQDMDHENMFWYRQDPGLGLRLIYFSYDVKMKEKGDIPEGYSVSREKKERFSLILESASTNQTSMYLCASSFSYQPQHFGDGTRLSIL.